This record covers a single TCR beta chain. This clonotype came up many times. There is no known antigen for this receptor. No much larger clone exists at a distance of one base, and base qualities are not known. This sample is part of a study of T cells in Graves' hyperthyroidism and ophthalmopathy (dated by TCRdb to the late 2010s). Background for the entire study: TCR V-J signatures able to tell the groups apart were searched for in a discovery cohort of 90 to 100 patients, of whom approximately 40 had Graves' ophthalmopathy and roughly 59 had stable Graves' hyperthyroidism. Prospective prediction of ophthalmopathy was tested in an independent validation cohort consisting of 18 hyperthyroidism patients and about 17 patients who later progressed to ophthalmopathy. The approximately 90 discovery patients were randomly split 7:3 into training and test sets. Thyroid tissue and blood T-cell repertoires from several Graves' hyperthyroidism patients were also compared in the study. After sampling, hyperthyroidism patients received methimazole starting at 30 mg daily, and ophthalmopathy patients received high-dose intravenous methylprednisolone. TCR Vbeta CDR3 sequencing of roughly 140 peripheral blood samples (under 45 ophthalmopathy, 75 or so hyperthyroidism and roughly 17 progressor patients) is reported in the paper.

Stable Graves' hyperthyroidism was defined as the absence of progression to ophthalmopathy over 18 months of follow-up. Hyperthyroidism patients were aged 18 to 65 years and newly diagnosed, with disease duration of less than 2 months. The study excluded patients with uncontrolled infections, other autoimmune diseases, pregnancy or lactation. Clinical symptoms, serum thyroxine and TRAb, thyroid ultrasound, and orbital computed tomography formed the basis for the diagnoses. Total RNA was extracted with Trizol reagent, and quality was checked on an Agilent 2100 Bioanalyzer. The TCR beta CDR3 regions were amplified from the RNA transcripts. A first-round RT-PCR of the TCR CDR3 used the HTBI primer set with the Qiagen OneStep RT-PCR kit. The libraries were constructed in a second round of multiplex PCR and then size-selected and purified. The libraries were sequenced on an Illumina HiSeq2000 using paired-end 100 bp reads. Regarding the original processing steps: SOAPnuke was used to process the raw data, throwing out any read that contained adapters or uncalled bases, had a mean Phred below 15, or lacked an exact constant-primer or identifier match. COPE v1.2.5 was used to merge high-quality paired reads, and clonotypes were defined as unique nucleotide sequences. MiTCR v1.1 was used to align the clonotypes against IMGT TRBV, TRBD and TRBJ reference segments. Only V-J combinations with frequency above 0.0001, covering 99% to 99.2% of repertoires, were analysed. A TCS score was defined as the ratio of F50 (clonal expansion) to E x V (chaos), with BLOSUM62-based TCRdist applied between CDR3 peptides within each V-J. Welch's t-statistics and random forest reduced several hundred V-J features to roughly 13, which were used in a naive Bayes classifier (R e1071). The Morisita-Horn index was used to measure how similar the thyroid and blood repertoires were. The public reads were reprocessed in TCRdb via fastp at Q25 and MiXCR, keeping in-frame beta chains. For every CDR3 protein sequence, its rows merge into one entry that carries the most common genes and DNA. The V and J calls shown here were made by TCRdb, not taken from the authors' results. The sample yields 530,000 or so distinct CDR3 sequences; around 45% were counted once. The top ten hold around 7.7% of the sample.

Here is what the overall study found, with its caveats: In validation, the model predicted progression to ophthalmopathy a median of around 6.5 months before onset, with over 55% sensitivity and roughly 73% specificity. Blood samples also contained most of the expanded thyroid clonotypes (frequency above 0.001), which suggests that blood repertoires may reflect thyroid immune responses. Sample size was not statistically predetermined, and blinding of investigators to group allocation was not performed. Ophthalmopathy was separated from stable hyperthyroidism by a 13 V-J signature model, with approximately 85% sensitivity and about 81% specificity obtained in cross-validation and 80%/75% obtained in testing.

This TCR was recovered from a woman aged 18 to 35 with Graves' hyperthyroidism. The material sequenced was peripheral blood or thyroid tissue (not recorded which).

The CDR3 in this case is CASSRSSMGAQETQYF. The sequence in DNA is TGTGCCAGTAGTCGTTCTTCGATGGGGGCGCAAGAGACCCAGTACTTC. The chain uses TRBV19 and TRBJ2-5; TRBD1 might be the D gene, on 6 matching bases. The germline V gene encodes CDR1 LNHDA and CDR2 SQIVND (reference sequence). The CDR3, from cysteine to phenylalanine, totals 16 residues. The sequence is cut down to CDR3 DNA, 48 bases in frame from base 1. At the junction V is shortened by 5 bases and J by 2 bases, with 18 bases in between.